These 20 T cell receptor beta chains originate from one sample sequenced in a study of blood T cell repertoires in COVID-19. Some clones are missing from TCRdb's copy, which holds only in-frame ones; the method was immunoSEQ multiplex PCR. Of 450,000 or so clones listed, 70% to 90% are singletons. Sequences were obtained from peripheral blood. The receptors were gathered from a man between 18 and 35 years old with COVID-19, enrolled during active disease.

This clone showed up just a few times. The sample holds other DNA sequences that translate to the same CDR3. CDR3 DNA sequence: TGTGCCAGCAGCCAGGCGAGCGGGGATACGCAGTATTTT. Its protein product is CASSQASGDTQYF. This chain links TRBV4-2 with TRBJ2-3, with D possibly being TRBD2 (6 bases). Germline loops: CDR1 LGHNA, CDR2 YNFKEQ. CDR3 size: 13 residues. V lost 3 bases and J 6 bases, leaving 10 bases between the germline ends.

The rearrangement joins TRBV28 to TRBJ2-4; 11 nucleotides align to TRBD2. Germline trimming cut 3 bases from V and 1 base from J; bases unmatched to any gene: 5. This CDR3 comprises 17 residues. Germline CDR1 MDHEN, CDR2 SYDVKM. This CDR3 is CASSFISGGAAKNIQYF. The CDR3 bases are TGTGCCAGCAGTTTCATTAGCGGGGGGGCGGCCAAAAACATTCAGTACTTC.

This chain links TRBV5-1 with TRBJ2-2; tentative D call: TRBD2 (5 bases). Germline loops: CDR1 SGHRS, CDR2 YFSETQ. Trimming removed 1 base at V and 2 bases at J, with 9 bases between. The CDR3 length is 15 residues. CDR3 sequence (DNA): TGCGCCAGCAGCTTGATGGGAGTTAACACCGGGGAGCTGTTTTTT. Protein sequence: CASSLMGVNTGELFF.

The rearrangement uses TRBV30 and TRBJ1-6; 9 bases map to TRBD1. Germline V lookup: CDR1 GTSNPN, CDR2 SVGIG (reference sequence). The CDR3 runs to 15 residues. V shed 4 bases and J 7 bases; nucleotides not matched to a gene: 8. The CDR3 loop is CAWNTDRGKNSPLHF. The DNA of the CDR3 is TGTGCCTGGAATACCGACAGGGGGAAGAATTCACCCCTCCACTTT. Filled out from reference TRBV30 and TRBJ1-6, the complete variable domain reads SQTIHQWPATLVQPVGSPLSLECTVEGTSNPNLYWYRQAAGRGLQLLFYSVGIGQISSEVPQNLSASRPQDRQFILSSKKLLLSDSGFYLCAWNTDRGKNSPLHFGNGTRLTVT.

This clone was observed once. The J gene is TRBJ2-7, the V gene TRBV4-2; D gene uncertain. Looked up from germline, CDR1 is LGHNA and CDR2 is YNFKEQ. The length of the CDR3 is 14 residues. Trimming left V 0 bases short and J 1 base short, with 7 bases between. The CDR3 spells CASSQEKQSYEQYF. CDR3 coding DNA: TGTGCCAGCAGCCAAGAGAAACAGTCCTACGAGCAGTACTTC.

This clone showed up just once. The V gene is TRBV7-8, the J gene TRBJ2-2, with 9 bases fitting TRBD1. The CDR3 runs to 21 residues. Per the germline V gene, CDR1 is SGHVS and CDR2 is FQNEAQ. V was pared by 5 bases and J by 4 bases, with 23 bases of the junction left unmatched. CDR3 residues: CASSGYRGPQFSRGSTGELFF. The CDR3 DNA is TGTGCCAGCAGCGGCTACAGGGGGCCGCAGTTTTCCCGCGGAAGCACCGGGGAGCTGTTTTTT.

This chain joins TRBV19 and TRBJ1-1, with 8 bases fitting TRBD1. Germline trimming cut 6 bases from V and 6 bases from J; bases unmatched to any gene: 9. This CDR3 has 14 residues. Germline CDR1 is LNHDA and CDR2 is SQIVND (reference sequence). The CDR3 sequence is CASSPGQGGPEAFF. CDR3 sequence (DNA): TGTGCCAGTAGCCCAGGACAGGGAGGCCCTGAAGCTTTCTTT.

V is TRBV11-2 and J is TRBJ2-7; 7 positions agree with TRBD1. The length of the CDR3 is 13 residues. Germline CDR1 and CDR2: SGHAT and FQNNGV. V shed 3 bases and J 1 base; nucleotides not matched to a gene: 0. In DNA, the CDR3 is TGTGCCAGCAGCTTGGACAGGTCCTACGAGCAGTACTTC. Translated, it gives CASSLDRSYEQYF.

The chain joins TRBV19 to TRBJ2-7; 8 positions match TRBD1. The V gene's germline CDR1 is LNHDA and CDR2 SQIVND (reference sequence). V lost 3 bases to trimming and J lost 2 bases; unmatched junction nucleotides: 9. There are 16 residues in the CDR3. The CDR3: CASSIRGHTNTYEQYF. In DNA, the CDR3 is TGTGCCAGTAGTATCAGGGGGCATACTAACACCTACGAGCAGTACTTC.

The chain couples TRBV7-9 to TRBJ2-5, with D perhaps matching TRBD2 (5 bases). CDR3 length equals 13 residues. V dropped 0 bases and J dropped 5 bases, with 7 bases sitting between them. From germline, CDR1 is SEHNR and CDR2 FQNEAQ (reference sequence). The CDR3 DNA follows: TGTGCCAGCAGCTTAGCCCGCGGGGAGACCCAGTACTTC. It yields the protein CASSLARGETQYF.

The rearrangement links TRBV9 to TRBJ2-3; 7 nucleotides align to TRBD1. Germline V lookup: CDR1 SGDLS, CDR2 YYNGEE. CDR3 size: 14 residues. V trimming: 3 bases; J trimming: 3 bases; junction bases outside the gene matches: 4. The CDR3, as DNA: TGTGCCAGCAGCGACGAGGGGGCGACAGATACGCAGTATTTT. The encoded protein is CASSDEGATDTQYF.

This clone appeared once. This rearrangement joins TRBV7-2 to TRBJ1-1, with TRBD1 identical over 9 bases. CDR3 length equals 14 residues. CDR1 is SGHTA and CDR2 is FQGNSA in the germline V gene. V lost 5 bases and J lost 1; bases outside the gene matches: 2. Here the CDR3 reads CASSQDRGNTEAFF. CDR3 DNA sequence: TGTGCCAGCAGCCAGGACAGGGGGAACACTGAAGCTTTCTTT.

CDR3 sequence: CASSPGQGAGNEQFF. CDR3 nucleotide sequence: TGTGCCAGCAGCCCCGGACAGGGGGCGGGGAATGAGCAGTTCTTC. The J gene is TRBJ2-1, the V gene TRBV7-8; 11 bases match TRBD1. The CDR3 is made up of 15 amino acids. Germline CDR1 SGHVS, CDR2 FQNEAQ. J gave up 7 bases and V 5 bases, and 7 bases lay outside the gene matches.

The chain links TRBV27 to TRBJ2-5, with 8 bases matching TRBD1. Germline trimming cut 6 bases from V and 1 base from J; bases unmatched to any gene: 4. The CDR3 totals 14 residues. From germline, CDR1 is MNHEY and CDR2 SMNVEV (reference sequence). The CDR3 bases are TGTGCCAGCAGGCTACAGGGGGTCCAAGAGACCCAGTACTTC. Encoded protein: CASRLQGVQETQYF.

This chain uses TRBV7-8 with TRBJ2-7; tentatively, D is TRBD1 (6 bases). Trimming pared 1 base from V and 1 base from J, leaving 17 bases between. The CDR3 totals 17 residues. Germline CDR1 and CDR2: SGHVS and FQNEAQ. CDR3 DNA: TGTGCCAGCAGCTTAGAATTTACAGGGTCTTATTCCTACGAGCAGTACTTC. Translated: CASSLEFTGSYSYEQYF.

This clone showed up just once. The CDR3 DNA sequence: TGTGCCAGCGCGGGACAGGGGCGAACCGGGGAGCTGTTTTTT. It encodes CASAGQGRTGELFF. The V gene is TRBV19, the J gene TRBJ2-2; 10 nucleotides line up with TRBD1. The CDR3 contains 14 residues. CDR1 LNHDA and CDR2 SQIVND come from the germline V gene (reference sequence). The J segment lost 5 bases and the V segment lost 9 bases, leaving 6 bases of the junction unmatched.

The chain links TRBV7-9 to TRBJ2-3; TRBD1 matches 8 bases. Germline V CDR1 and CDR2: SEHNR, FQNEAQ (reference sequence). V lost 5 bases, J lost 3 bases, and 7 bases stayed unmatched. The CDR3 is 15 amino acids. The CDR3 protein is CASSPDRGRTDTQYF. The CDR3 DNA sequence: TGTGCCAGCAGCCCCGACAGGGGTAGGACAGATACGCAGTATTTT.

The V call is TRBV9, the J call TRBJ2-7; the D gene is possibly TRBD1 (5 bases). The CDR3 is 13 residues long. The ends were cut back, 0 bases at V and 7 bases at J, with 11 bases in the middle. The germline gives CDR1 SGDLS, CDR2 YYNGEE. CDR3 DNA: TGTGCCAGCAGCGTAGAGCAGGGAAGGGAGCAGTACTTC. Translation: CASSVEQGREQYF.

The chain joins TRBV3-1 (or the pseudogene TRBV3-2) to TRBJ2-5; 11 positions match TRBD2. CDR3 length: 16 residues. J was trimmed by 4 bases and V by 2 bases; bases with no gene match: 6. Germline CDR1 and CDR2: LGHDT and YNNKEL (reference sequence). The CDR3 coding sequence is TGTGCCAGCAGCCAACCTACTAGCGGGGGAACAGAGACCCAGTACTTC. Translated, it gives CASSQPTSGGTETQYF.

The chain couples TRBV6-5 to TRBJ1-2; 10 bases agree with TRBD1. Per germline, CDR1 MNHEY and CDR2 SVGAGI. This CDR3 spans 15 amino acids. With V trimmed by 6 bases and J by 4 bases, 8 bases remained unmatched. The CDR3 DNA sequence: TGTGCCAGCAGCTTTGACAGGGGGCAAGTCTATGGCTACACCTTC. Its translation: CASSFDRGQVYGYTF.